The rows below give T cell receptor beta chains drawn from one sample of a study of early T cells in non-severe SARS-CoV-2 infection. TCRdb analysed the 5' RACE reads with MiXCR anew, one entry per CDR3 protein. The sample holds 70,000 or so distinct CDR3 sequences; roughly an eighth are singletons and the top ten take about 14%. Sequencing was performed on whole blood. The receptors derive from an adult who was a healthcare worker with PCR-confirmed SARS-CoV-2 infection or an uninfected control (not recorded which). The CDR3 runs from the conserved cysteine through the conserved F or W. A D gene is named only where the DNA matches it firmly. Clone size appears in some rows only: once, few, many, or a class for an expanded clone.

v_gene	d_gene	j_gene	abundance	CDR3aa	CDR3nt
TRBV5-1	-	TRBJ1-6	-	CASSFEGPGSPLHF	TGCGCCAGCAGCTTCGAGGGACCCGGTTCACCCCTCCACTTT
TRBV12-3/TRBV12-4	TRBD1	TRBJ2-7	-	CASSVTGGFYEQYF	TGTGCCAGCAGTGTGACAGGGGGCTTCTACGAGCAGTACTTC
TRBV20-1	TRBD1	TRBJ1-4	-	CSGRQGATNEKLFF	TGCAGTGGGCGCCAGGGGGCTACTAATGAAAAACTGTTTTTT
TRBV11-2	TRBD1	TRBJ1-6	many	CASSLTGTGSSPLHF	TGTGCCAGCAGCTTGACCGGGACAGGGTCATCACCCCTCCACTTT
TRBV7-2	TRBD2	TRBJ2-3	few	CASSLVGSGRLAGERDTQYF	TGTGCCAGCAGCTTAGTCGGATCGGGGAGACTAGCGGGGGAGCGAGATACGCAGTATTTT
TRBV3-1	-	TRBJ2-2	many	CASSQTRTRELFF	TGTGCCAGCAGCCAGACCCGGACCCGGGAGCTGTTTTTT
TRBV11-2	-	TRBJ2-1	many	CASSLDIGYQFF	TGTGCCAGCAGCTTAGATATAGGATACCAGTTCTTC
TRBV4-1	-	TRBJ2-2	few	CASNLKGGPLLTGELFF	TGCGCCAGCAATCTAAAGGGCGGGCCCCTCCTGACCGGGGAGCTGTTTTTT
TRBV5-1	-	TRBJ1-2	many	CASRTTQEYYGYTF	TGCGCCAGCAGGACAACTCAGGAGTACTATGGCTACACCTTC
TRBV29-1	-	TRBJ2-5	-	CSVDVGAQETQYF	TGCAGCGTTGATGTAGGGGCTCAAGAGACCCAGTACTTC
TRBV29-1	-	TRBJ2-1	-	CSVVGDSHNEQFF	TGCAGCGTTGTGGGCGACTCTCACAATGAGCAGTTCTTC
TRBV11-2	TRBD1	TRBJ2-3	few	CASSLGGPAADTQYF	TGTGCCAGCAGCCTAGGGGGCCCGGCGGCCGATACGCAGTATTTT